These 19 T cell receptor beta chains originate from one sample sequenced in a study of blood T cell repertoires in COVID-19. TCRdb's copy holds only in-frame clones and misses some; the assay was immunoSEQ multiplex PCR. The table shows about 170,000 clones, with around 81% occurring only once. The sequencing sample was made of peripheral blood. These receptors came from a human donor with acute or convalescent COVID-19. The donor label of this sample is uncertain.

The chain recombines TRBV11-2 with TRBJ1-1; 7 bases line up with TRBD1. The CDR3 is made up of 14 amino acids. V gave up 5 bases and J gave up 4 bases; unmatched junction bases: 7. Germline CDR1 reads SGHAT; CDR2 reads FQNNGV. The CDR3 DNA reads TGTGCCAGCAGCCTCAGACAGGGAGGCACTGAAGCTTTCTTT. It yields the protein CASSLRQGGTEAFF. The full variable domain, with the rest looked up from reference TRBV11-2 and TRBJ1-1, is EAGVAQSPRYKIIEKRQSVAFWCNPISGHATLYWYQQILGQGPKLLIQFQNNGVVDDSQLPKDRFSAERLKGVDSTLKIQPAKLEDSAVYLCASSLRQGGTEAFFGQGTRLTVV.

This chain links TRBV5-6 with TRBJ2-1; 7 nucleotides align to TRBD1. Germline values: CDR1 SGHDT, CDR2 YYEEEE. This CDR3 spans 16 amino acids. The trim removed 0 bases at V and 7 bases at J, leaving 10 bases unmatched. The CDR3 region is CASSLAAGTRGNEQFF. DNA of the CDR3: TGTGCCAGCAGCTTGGCGGCCGGAACCAGGGGGAATGAGCAGTTCTTC. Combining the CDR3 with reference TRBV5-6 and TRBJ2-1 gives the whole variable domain DAGVTQSPTHLIKTRGQQVTLRCSPKSGHDTVSWYQQALGQGPQFIFQYYEEEERQRGNFPDRFSGHQFPNYSSELNVNALLLGDSALYLCASSLAAGTRGNEQFFGPGTRLTVL.

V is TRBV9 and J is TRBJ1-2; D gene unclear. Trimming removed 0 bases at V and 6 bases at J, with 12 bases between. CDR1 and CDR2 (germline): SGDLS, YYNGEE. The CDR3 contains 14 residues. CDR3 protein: CASSVGITSDGYTF. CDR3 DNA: TGTGCCAGCAGCGTAGGAATAACATCAGATGGCTACACCTTC.

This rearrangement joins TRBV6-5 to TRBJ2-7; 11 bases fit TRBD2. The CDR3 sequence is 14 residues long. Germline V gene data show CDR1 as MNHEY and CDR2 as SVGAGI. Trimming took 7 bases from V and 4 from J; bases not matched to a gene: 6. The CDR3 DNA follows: TGTGCCAGCACTACTAGCGGGGGTCCTTACGAGCAGTACTTC. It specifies CASTTSGGPYEQYF.

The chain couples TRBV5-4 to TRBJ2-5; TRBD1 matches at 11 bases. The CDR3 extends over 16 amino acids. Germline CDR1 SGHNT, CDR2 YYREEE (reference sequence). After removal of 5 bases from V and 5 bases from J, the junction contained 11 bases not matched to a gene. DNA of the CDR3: TGTGCCAGCAGGGGAGAGGGACAGGGGGGCAGGGAGACCCAGTACTTC. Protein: CASRGEGQGGRETQYF.

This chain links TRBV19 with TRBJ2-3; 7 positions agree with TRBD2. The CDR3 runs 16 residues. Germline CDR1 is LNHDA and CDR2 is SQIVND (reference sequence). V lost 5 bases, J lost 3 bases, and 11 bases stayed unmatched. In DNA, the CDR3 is TGTGCCAGTAGTGTCCCGGACGGGCGGGGGACAGATACGCAGTATTTT. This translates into CASSVPDGRGTDTQYF.

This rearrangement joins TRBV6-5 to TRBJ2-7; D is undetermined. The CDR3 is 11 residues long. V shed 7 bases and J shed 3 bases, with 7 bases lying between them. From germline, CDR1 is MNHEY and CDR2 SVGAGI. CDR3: CASTGNYEQYF. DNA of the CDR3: TGTGCCAGCACCGGTAACTACGAGCAGTACTTC.

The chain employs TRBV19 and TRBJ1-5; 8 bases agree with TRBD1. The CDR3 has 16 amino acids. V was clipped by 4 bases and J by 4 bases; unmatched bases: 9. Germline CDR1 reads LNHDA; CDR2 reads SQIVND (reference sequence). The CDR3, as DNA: TGTGCCAGTAGTACTCCCCAAACAGGGGGTAATCAGCCCCAGCATTTT. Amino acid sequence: CASSTPQTGGNQPQHF. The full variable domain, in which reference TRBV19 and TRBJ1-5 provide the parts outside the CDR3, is DGGITQSPKYLFRKEGQNVTLSCEQNLNHDAMYWYRQDPGQGLRLIYYSQIVNDFQKGDIAEGYSVSREKKESFPLTVTSAQKNPTAFYLCASSTPQTGGNQPQHFGDGTRLSIL.

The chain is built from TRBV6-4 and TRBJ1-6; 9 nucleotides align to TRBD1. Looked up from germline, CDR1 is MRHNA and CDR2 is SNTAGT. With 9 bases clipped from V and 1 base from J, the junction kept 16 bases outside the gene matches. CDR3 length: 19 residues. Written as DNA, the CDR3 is TGTGCCAGGGGCCTCCGGGACAGGGAGAAATCTTCCTATAATTCACCCCTCCACTTT. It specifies CARGLRDREKSSYNSPLHF.

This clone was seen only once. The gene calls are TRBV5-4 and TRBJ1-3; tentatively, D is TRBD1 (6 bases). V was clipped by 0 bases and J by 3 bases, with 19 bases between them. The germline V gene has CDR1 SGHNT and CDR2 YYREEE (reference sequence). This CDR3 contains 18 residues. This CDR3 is CASSLGGRLGGGGNTIYF. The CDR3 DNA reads TGTGCCAGCAGCTTGGGCGGGAGATTGGGGGGCGGTGGAAACACCATATATTTT.

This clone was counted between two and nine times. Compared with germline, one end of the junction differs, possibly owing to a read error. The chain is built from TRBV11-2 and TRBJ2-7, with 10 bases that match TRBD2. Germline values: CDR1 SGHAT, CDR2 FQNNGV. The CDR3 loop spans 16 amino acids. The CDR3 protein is CASSSPRAAGGTGEIF. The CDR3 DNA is TGTGCCAGCAGTTCCCCCAGGGCAGCGGGGGGGACAGGAGAAATCTTC.

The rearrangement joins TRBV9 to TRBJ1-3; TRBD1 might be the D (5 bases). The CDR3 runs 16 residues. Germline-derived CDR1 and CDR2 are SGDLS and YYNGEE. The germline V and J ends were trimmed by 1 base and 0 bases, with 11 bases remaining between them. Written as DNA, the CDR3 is TGTGCCAGCAGCGTAAGCGGGGGAGACTCTGGAAACACCATATATTTT. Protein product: CASSVSGGDSGNTIYF. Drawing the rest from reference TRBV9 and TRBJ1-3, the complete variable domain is DSGVTQTPKHLITATGQRVTLRCSPRSGDLSVYWYQQSLDQGLQFLIQYYNGEERAKGNILERFSAQQFPDLHSELNLSSLELGDSALYFCASSVSGGDSGNTIYFGEGSWLTVV.

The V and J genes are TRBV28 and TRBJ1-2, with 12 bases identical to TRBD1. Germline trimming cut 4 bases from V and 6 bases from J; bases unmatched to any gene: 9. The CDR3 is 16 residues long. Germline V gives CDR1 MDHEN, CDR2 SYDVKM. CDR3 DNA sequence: TGTGCCAGCAGTTCCTCCCCCTGGGACAGGGGGCATGGCTACACCTTC. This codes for CASSSSPWDRGHGYTF.

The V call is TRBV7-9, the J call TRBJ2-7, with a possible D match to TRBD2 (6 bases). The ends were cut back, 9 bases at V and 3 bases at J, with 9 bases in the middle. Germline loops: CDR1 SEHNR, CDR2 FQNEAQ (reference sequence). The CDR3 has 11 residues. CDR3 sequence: CARRRVYEQYF. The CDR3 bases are TGTGCCAGGAGGAGGGTCTACGAGCAGTACTTC.

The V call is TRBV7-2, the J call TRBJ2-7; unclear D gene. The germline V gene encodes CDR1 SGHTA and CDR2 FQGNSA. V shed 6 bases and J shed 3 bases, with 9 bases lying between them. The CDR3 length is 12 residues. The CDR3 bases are TGTGCCAGCAGATCCTCGGGCTACGAGCAGTACTTC. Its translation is CASRSSGYEQYF.

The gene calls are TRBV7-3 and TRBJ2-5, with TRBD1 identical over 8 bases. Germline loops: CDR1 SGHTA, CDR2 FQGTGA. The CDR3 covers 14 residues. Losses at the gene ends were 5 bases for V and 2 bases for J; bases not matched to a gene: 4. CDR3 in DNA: TGTGCCAGCAGCCGCACAGGGGGTCAAGAGACCCAGTACTTC. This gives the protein CASSRTGGQETQYF.

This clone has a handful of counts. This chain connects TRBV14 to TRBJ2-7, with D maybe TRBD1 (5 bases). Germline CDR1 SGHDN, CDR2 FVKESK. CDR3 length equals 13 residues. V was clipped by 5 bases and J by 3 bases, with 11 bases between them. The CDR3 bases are TGTGCCAGCAGCAAGAGCCAGGGCTACGAGCAGTACTTC. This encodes CASSKSQGYEQYF.

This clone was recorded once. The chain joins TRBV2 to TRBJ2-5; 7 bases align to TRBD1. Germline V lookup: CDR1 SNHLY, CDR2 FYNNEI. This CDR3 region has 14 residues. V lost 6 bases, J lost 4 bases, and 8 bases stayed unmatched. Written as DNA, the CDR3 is TGTGCCAGCAGGTCGGACAGGAATATAGAGACCCAGTACTTC. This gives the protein CASRSDRNIETQYF.

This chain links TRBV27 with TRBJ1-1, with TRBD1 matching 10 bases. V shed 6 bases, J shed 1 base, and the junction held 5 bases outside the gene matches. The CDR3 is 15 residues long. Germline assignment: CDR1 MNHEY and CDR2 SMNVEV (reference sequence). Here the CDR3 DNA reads TGTGCCAGCAGCCAAGGACAGGGGGGGAACACTGAAGCTTTCTTT. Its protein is CASSQGQGGNTEAFF.